The 6 T cell receptor beta chains listed next were all sequenced from one sample in a study of blood T cell repertoires in COVID-19. Profiled with immunoSEQ multiplex PCR; TCRdb holds only in-frame clones, not every one. Among 150,000 to 200,000 clones listed, roughly 90% were seen once. The specimen sequenced was peripheral blood. These receptors came from a man aged 25 to 40 with COVID-19, enrolled during active disease.

This rearrangement joins TRBV27 to TRBJ2-3, with 10 bases fitting TRBD2. The ends lost 2 bases at V and 6 bases at J; junction bases unmatched: 2. Germline V gives CDR1 MNHEY, CDR2 SMNVEV (reference sequence). The CDR3 length is 14 residues. CDR3 loop: CASSLRTSGDTQYF. CDR3 sequence (DNA): TGTGCCAGCAGTTTAAGGACTAGCGGTGATACGCAGTATTTT.

This chain joins TRBV30 and TRBJ2-7; 10 positions match TRBD1. With 4 bases clipped from V and 5 bases from J, the junction kept 17 bases outside the gene matches. Germline values: CDR1 GTSNPN, CDR2 SVGIG (reference sequence). The CDR3 totals 17 residues. The CDR3 DNA reads TGTGCCTGGAACGATTGGGGTCGACAGGGGGCTATGAACGAGCAGTACTTC. Protein sequence: CAWNDWGRQGAMNEQYF.

This chain links TRBV6-5 with TRBJ1-6; TRBD1 matches at 7 bases. Germline CDR1 reads MNHEY; CDR2 reads SVGAGI. V gave up 8 bases and J gave up 7 bases; unmatched junction bases: 5. CDR3 size: 13 residues. Here the CDR3 DNA reads TGTGCCAGCGGACAGGAAGGGAATTCACCCCTCCACTTT. It encodes CASGQEGNSPLHF.

This chain links TRBV4-1 with TRBJ2-7; 7 positions agree with TRBD1. Germline V gives CDR1 MGHRA, CDR2 YSYEKL. This CDR3 is built from 15 residues. After removal of 3 bases from V and 6 bases from J, the junction contained 11 bases not matched to a gene. CDR3 amino acids: CASSHQTGDYGEQYF. The DNA for the CDR3 is TGCGCCAGCAGCCACCAAACAGGGGATTATGGCGAGCAGTACTTC.

This chain links TRBV15 with TRBJ2-7; 9 nucleotides align to TRBD2. The CDR3 covers 18 residues. Germline V gene lookup returns CDR1 LNHNV and CDR2 YYDKDF (reference sequence). Trimming removed 1 base from V and 5 bases from J; junction bases left unmatched: 15. The CDR3 DNA sequence: TGTGCCACCAGCAGAGGGTCATTTGCGGCGGGAGGGAACCACGAGCAGTACTTC. Its translation: CATSRGSFAAGGNHEQYF.

The table lists this clone with a count of one. This rearrangement joins TRBV19 to TRBJ1-2, with 8 bases identical to TRBD1. The CDR3 totals 14 residues. Germline V gene data show CDR1 as LNHDA and CDR2 as SQIVND (reference sequence). The ends lost 2 bases at V and 3 bases at J; junction bases unmatched: 2. The CDR3 loop is CASSIRDRYYGYTF. CDR3 DNA: TGTGCCAGTAGTATACGGGACAGGTACTATGGCTACACCTTC.